This T cell receptor beta chain emerged from a study of T-cell memory formation after mild COVID-19. Germline CDR1 is SGHNT and CDR2 is YYREEE (reference sequence). J was trimmed by 2 bases and V by 4 bases; bases with no gene match: 12. This CDR3 comprises 17 residues. In this sample, this clonotype turned up a few times. Antigen: not known. cDNA libraries for TCR alpha and TCR beta, carrying sample barcodes and UMIs, came from 5'RACE with constant-segment primers. Using its own MiXCR run on the 5' RACE reads, TCRdb lists one record per CDR3 protein. Found here are 550,000 to 600,000 distinct CDR3 sequences, roughly a sixth of them singletons; the top ten hold roughly 8%. The study's findings and limits: CD8+ contracting clones occupied EMRA, while CD4+ ones occupied mainly CM and EM. Clones that shrank (day 15 to 85) were balanced CD4/CD8, whereas later expanders leaned CD4+.

Sequencing input: PBMCs or a T cell subset sorted from them (not recorded which). The source of this sequence is an adult woman who had mild COVID-19 (a few samples of this study predate the infection). Cell type and time point are not known. The chain uses TRBV5-4 and TRBJ2-3; 8 bases align to TRBD2. CDR3 nucleotides: TGTGCCAGCAGCCCCCCCTGGCGGGAGGACTACACAGATACGCAGTATTTT. This sequence encodes CASSPPWREDYTDTQYF.